A selection of T cell receptor beta chains follows, all from one sample in a study of cytomegalovirus exposure and HLA in healthy donors. Produced via immunoSEQ multiplex PCR; TCRdb's table is partial and in-frame only. The sample holds 150,000 to 200,000 clones, around four fifths seen once. Sequenced input: PBMCs. The receptors shown here come from a man aged 18-30 years in good health and CMV-seronegative. The CDR3 runs from the conserved cysteine through the conserved F or W. Each record gives: V gene, J gene, clone size, D gene, CDR3 protein, CDR3 DNA. A D gene is named only where the DNA matches it firmly. Expanded clones are given a class, and other clones once, few, many or no size at all.

v_gene: TRBV4-2
j_gene: TRBJ2-7
abundance: -
d_gene: -
CDR3aa: CASSQELRVPPGYEQYF
CDR3nt: TGTGCCAGCAGCCAAGAGCTACGGGTGCCCCCGGGCTACGAGCAGTACTTC

v_gene: TRBV7-2
j_gene: TRBJ2-7
abundance: -
d_gene: TRBD2
CDR3aa: CASSPRTSGLSSYEQYF
CDR3nt: TGTGCCAGCAGCCCGAGGACTAGCGGGTTGAGCTCCTACGAGCAGTACTTC

v_gene: TRBV11-2
j_gene: TRBJ2-3
abundance: -
d_gene: -
CDR3aa: CASSLARRTDTQYF
CDR3nt: TGTGCCAGCAGCTTAGCGCGGCGCACAGATACGCAGTATTTT

v_gene: TRBV5-1
j_gene: TRBJ1-2
abundance: few
d_gene: -
CDR3aa: CASSPSSLANYGYTF
CDR3nt: TGCGCCAGCAGCCCTTCTTCCTTAGCTAACTATGGCTACACCTTC

v_gene: TRBV29-1
j_gene: TRBJ1-4
abundance: once
d_gene: TRBD1
CDR3aa: CSVGAGGSEKLFF
CDR3nt: TGCAGCGTTGGTGCAGGGGGAAGTGAAAAACTGTTTTTT

v_gene: TRBV7-2
j_gene: TRBJ2-1
abundance: -
d_gene: -
CDR3aa: CASSFAGPYNEQFF
CDR3nt: TGTGCCAGCAGCTTCGCAGGTCCCTACAATGAGCAGTTCTTC

v_gene: TRBV18
j_gene: TRBJ1-6
abundance: -
d_gene: -
CDR3aa: CASSLIQGNLDSPLHF
CDR3nt: TGTGCCAGCTCTCTAATACAGGGAAATTTGGATTCACCCCTCCACTTT

v_gene: TRBV4-3
j_gene: TRBJ2-3
abundance: -
d_gene: TRBD2
CDR3aa: CASSQVVSSGGTDTQYF
CDR3nt: TGCGCCAGCAGCCAAGTAGTGTCCAGCGGGGGGACAGATACGCAGTATTTT

v_gene: TRBV6-6
j_gene: TRBJ1-4
abundance: -
d_gene: -
CDR3aa: CASTRGATNEKLFF
CDR3nt: TGTGCCAGTACCAGGGGAGCAACTAATGAAAAACTGTTTTTT

v_gene: TRBV5-6
j_gene: TRBJ2-7
abundance: -
d_gene: TRBD1
CDR3aa: CASSQGTGGYEQYF
CDR3nt: TGTGCCAGCAGCCAGGGGACAGGGGGCTACGAGCAGTACTTC

v_gene: TRBV2
j_gene: TRBJ1-3
abundance: few
d_gene: -
CDR3aa: CASRRDASSGNTIYF
CDR3nt: TGTGCCAGCCGCAGGGATGCTTCCTCTGGAAACACCATATATTTT

v_gene: TRBV11-3
j_gene: TRBJ2-2
abundance: -
d_gene: -
CDR3aa: CASSQKDTPGELFF
CDR3nt: TGTGCCAGCAGCCAAAAGGACACCCCGGGGGAGCTGTTTTTT

v_gene: TRBV7-8
j_gene: TRBJ2-2
abundance: once
d_gene: -
CDR3aa: CASSLEGLTIRGELFF
CDR3nt: TGTGCCAGCAGCTTAGAGGGACTCACCATCCGGGGGGAGCTGTTTTTT

v_gene: TRBV7-6
j_gene: TRBJ1-6
abundance: once
d_gene: TRBD1
CDR3aa: CASSSGTGMNSPLHF
CDR3nt: TGTGCCAGCAGCTCCGGGACAGGGATGAATTCACCCCTCCACTTT

v_gene: TRBV7-3
j_gene: TRBJ1-1
abundance: -
d_gene: -
CDR3aa: CASSAARSTEAFF
CDR3nt: TGTGCCAGCAGCGCGGCGAGGAGCACTGAAGCTTTCTTT

v_gene: TRBV11-3
j_gene: TRBJ2-5
abundance: -
d_gene: -
CDR3aa: CASSLAGAQETQYF
CDR3nt: TGTGCCAGCAGCTTAGCTGGGGCCCAAGAGACCCAGTACTTC

v_gene: TRBV5-6
j_gene: TRBJ2-1
abundance: -
d_gene: TRBD1
CDR3aa: CASSGTGTGGNEQFF
CDR3nt: TGTGCCAGCAGCGGAACCGGGACAGGGGGAAATGAGCAGTTCTTC

v_gene: TRBV18
j_gene: TRBJ1-1
abundance: -
d_gene: TRBD1
CDR3aa: CASSPDRVGTEAFF
CDR3nt: TGTGCCAGCTCACCCGACAGGGTTGGCACTGAAGCTTTCTTT

v_gene: TRBV7-2
j_gene: TRBJ1-1
abundance: -
d_gene: TRBD1
CDR3aa: CASSSPGQGATEAFF
CDR3nt: TGTGCCAGCAGCTCGCCGGGACAGGGGGCCACTGAAGCTTTCTTT

v_gene: TRBV7-9
j_gene: TRBJ1-1
abundance: -
d_gene: -
CDR3aa: CASSSATKENTEAFF
CDR3nt: TGTGCCAGCAGCTCCGCGACAAAGGAAAACACTGAAGCTTTCTTT

v_gene: TRBV9
j_gene: TRBJ2-3
abundance: -
d_gene: TRBD2
CDR3aa: CASSVGLAGGLTDTQYF
CDR3nt: TGTGCCAGCAGCGTCGGACTAGCGGGAGGTCTCACAGATACGCAGTATTTT

v_gene: TRBV9
j_gene: TRBJ2-7
abundance: -
d_gene: -
CDR3aa: CASSTGMIGEQYF
CDR3nt: TGTGCCAGCAGTACAGGGATGATTGGGGAGCAGTACTTC

v_gene: TRBV6-6
j_gene: TRBJ2-7
abundance: -
d_gene: TRBD1
CDR3aa: CASTKQGWFSYEQYF
CDR3nt: TGTGCCAGCACTAAACAGGGGTGGTTCTCCTACGAGCAGTACTTC

v_gene: TRBV4-1
j_gene: TRBJ2-7
abundance: -
d_gene: -
CDR3aa: CASSHTWARERVYEQYF
CDR3nt: TGCGCCAGCAGCCACACCTGGGCCCGAGAGCGGGTTTACGAGCAGTACTTC

v_gene: TRBV9
j_gene: TRBJ2-5
abundance: -
d_gene: -
CDR3aa: CASSVAVQGGRETQYF
CDR3nt: TGTGCCAGCAGCGTAGCTGTTCAGGGCGGTAGGGAGACCCAGTACTTC

v_gene: TRBV30
j_gene: TRBJ1-1
abundance: few
d_gene: TRBD1
CDR3aa: CAWRGTGGTEAFF
CDR3nt: TGTGCCTGGAGGGGGACAGGGGGCACTGAAGCTTTCTTT

v_gene: TRBV5-1
j_gene: TRBJ1-3
abundance: -
d_gene: -
CDR3aa: CASSLGHSGNTIYF
CDR3nt: TGCGCCAGCAGCCTAGGACATTCTGGAAACACCATATATTTT

v_gene: TRBV5-8
j_gene: TRBJ1-5
abundance: -
d_gene: TRBD1
CDR3aa: CASSNGQGAGQPQHF
CDR3nt: TGTGCCAGCAGCAACGGACAGGGGGCAGGGCAGCCCCAGCATTTT

v_gene: TRBV18
j_gene: TRBJ2-3
abundance: -
d_gene: TRBD1
CDR3aa: CASSPRQGSTDTQYF
CDR3nt: TGTGCCAGCTCACCCCGACAGGGGAGCACAGATACGCAGTATTTT

v_gene: TRBV30
j_gene: TRBJ2-3
abundance: few
d_gene: TRBD2
CDR3aa: CAGQREQFGTQYF
CDR3nt: TGTGCCGGTCAGCGGGAGCAGTTCGGTACGCAGTATTTT

v_gene: TRBV10-2
j_gene: TRBJ2-7
abundance: -
d_gene: TRBD1
CDR3aa: CASSAGPGQGAYEQYF
CDR3nt: TGCGCCAGCAGTGCGGGGCCGGGACAGGGGGCGTACGAGCAGTACTTC

v_gene: TRBV29-1
j_gene: TRBJ2-7
abundance: -
d_gene: TRBD1
CDR3aa: CSATGTDSYEQYF
CDR3nt: TGCAGCGCCACCGGGACAGACTCCTACGAGCAGTACTTC

v_gene: TRBV19
j_gene: TRBJ2-7
abundance: once
d_gene: TRBD1
CDR3aa: CASSVDRGSYEQYF
CDR3nt: TGTGCCAGTAGTGTCGACAGGGGCTCCTACGAGCAGTACTTC

v_gene: TRBV10-3
j_gene: TRBJ2-3
abundance: -
d_gene: TRBD1
CDR3aa: CAITPGQGASDTQYF
CDR3nt: TGTGCCATCACTCCGGGACAGGGGGCCTCAGATACGCAGTATTTT

v_gene: TRBV7-9
j_gene: TRBJ2-1
abundance: -
d_gene: TRBD2
CDR3aa: CASSSTSGGAVEQFF
CDR3nt: TGTGCCAGCAGCTCGACTAGCGGGGGGGCCGTTGAGCAGTTCTTC

v_gene: TRBV27
j_gene: TRBJ1-6
abundance: -
d_gene: -
CDR3aa: CASSRENWAGRNSPLHF
CDR3nt: TGTGCCAGCAGTCGAGAAAATTGGGCAGGGCGGAATTCACCCCTCCACTTT

v_gene: TRBV5-4
j_gene: TRBJ2-3
abundance: -
d_gene: -
CDR3aa: CASSYGLLAETSTDTQYF
CDR3nt: TGTGCCAGCAGTTACGGACTACTCGCGGAGACTAGCACAGATACGCAGTATTTT

v_gene: TRBV7-6
j_gene: TRBJ2-1
abundance: -
d_gene: TRBD1
CDR3aa: CASSSPRDRVNEQFF
CDR3nt: TGTGCCAGCAGTTCTCCCCGGGACAGGGTAAATGAGCAGTTCTTC

v_gene: TRBV11-2
j_gene: TRBJ2-1
abundance: -
d_gene: -
CDR3aa: CASSHLQKFF
CDR3nt: TGTGCCAGCAGTCACCTGCAGAAGTTCTTC

v_gene: TRBV18
j_gene: TRBJ1-1
abundance: -
d_gene: TRBD1
CDR3aa: CASSPGQGGNTEAFF
CDR3nt: TGTGCCAGCTCACCCGGACAGGGCGGCAACACTGAAGCTTTCTTT

v_gene: TRBV7-9
j_gene: TRBJ2-3
abundance: -
d_gene: TRBD2
CDR3aa: CASRLRREGSTDTQYF
CDR3nt: TGTGCCAGCAGGTTGAGGCGGGAGGGTAGCACAGATACGCAGTATTTT